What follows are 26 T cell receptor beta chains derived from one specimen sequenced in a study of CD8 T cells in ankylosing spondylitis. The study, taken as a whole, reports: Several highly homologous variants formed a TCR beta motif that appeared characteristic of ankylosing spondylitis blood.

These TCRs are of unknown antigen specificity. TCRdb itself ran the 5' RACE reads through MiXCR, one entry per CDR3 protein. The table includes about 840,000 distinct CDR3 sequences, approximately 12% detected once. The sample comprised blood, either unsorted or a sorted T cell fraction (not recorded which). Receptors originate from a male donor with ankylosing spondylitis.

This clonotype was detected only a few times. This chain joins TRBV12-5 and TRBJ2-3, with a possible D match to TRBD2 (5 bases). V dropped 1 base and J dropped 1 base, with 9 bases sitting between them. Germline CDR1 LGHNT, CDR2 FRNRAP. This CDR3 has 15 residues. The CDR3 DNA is TGTGCTAGTGGTTTGGCGCTAGCAGGCACAGATACGCAGTATTTT. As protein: CASGLALAGTDTQYF.

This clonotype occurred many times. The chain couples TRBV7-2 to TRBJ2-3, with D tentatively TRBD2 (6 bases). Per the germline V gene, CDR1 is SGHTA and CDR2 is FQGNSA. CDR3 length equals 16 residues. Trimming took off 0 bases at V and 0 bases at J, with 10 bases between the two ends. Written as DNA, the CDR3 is TGTGCCAGCAGCTTAGCCGGAGGACTAAGCACAGATACGCAGTATTTT. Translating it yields CASSLAGGLSTDTQYF.

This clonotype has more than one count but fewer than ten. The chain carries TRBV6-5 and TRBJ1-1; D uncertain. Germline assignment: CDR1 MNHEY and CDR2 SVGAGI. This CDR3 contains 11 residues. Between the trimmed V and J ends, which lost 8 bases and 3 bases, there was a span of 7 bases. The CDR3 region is CASHGHTEAFF. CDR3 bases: TGTGCCAGCCACGGGCACACTGAAGCTTTCTTT.

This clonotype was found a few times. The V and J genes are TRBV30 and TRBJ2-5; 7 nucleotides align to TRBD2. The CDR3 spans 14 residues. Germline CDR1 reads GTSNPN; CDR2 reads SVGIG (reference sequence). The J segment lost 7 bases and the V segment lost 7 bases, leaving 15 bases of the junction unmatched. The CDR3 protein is CAYRLAGSRGTQYF. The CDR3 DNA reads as TGTGCCTATAGACTAGCCGGCTCTCGGGGGACCCAGTACTTC.

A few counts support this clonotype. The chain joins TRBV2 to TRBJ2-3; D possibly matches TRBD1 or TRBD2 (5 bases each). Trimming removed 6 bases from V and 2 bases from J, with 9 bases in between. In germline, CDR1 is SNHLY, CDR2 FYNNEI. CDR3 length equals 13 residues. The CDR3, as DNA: TGTGCCAGCAGGAGGGGATACACAGATACGCAGTATTTT. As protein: CASRRGYTDTQYF.

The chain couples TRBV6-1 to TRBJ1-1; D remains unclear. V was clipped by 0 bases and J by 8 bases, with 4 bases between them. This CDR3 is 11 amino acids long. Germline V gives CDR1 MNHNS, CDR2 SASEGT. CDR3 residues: CASSEASEAFF. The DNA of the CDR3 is TGTGCCAGCAGTGAAGCGTCAGAAGCTTTCTTT.

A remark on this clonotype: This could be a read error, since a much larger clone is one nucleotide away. The CDR3 DNA reads TGTACCAGCAGCTCGAGGGCTAGCGGCGCCTACGAGCAGTACTTC. Its translation is CTSSSRASGAYEQYF. The rearrangement joins TRBV7-2 to TRBJ2-7; TRBD2 aligns across 7 bases. The germline V gene has CDR1 SGHTA and CDR2 FQGNSA. The CDR3 covers 15 residues. The junction had 8 bases not matched to a gene; V was cut back by 4 bases and J by 2 bases.

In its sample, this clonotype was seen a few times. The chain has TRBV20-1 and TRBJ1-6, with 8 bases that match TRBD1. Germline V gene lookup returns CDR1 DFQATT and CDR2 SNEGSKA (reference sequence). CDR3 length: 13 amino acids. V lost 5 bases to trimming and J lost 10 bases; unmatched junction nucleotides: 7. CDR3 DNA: TGCAGTGCTCCCGGGACAGGCTTATCACCCCTCCACTTT. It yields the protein CSAPGTGLSPLHF.

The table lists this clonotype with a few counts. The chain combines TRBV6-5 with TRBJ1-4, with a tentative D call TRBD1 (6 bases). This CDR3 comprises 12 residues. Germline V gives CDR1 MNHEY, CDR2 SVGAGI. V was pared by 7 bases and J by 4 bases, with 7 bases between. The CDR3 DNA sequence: TGTGCCAGCACAGGGGATAATGAAAAACTGTTTTTT. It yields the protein CASTGDNEKLFF.

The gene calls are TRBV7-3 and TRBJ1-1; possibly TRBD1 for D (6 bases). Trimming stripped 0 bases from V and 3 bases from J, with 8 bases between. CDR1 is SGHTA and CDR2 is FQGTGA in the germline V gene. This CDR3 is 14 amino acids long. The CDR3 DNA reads TGTGCCAGCAGCTTAACTAGGACAGACACTGAAGCTTTCTTT. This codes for CASSLTRTDTEAFF.

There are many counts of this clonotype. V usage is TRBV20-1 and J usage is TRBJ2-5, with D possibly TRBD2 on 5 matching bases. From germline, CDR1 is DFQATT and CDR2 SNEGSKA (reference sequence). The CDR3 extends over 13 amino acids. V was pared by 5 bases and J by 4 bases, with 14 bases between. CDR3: CSAAQRAGETQYF. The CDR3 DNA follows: TGCAGTGCTGCCCAGAGGGCAGGAGAGACCCAGTACTTC.

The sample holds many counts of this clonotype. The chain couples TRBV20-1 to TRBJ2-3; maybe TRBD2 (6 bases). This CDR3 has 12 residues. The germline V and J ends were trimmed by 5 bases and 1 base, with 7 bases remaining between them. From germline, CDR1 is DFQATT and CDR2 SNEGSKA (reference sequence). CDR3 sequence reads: CSAERGTDTQYF. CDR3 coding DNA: TGCAGTGCTGAGCGGGGCACAGATACGCAGTATTTT.

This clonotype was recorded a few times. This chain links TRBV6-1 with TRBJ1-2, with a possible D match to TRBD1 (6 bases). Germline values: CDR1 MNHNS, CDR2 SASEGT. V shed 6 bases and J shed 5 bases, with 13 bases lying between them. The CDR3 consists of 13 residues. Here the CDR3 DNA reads TGTGCCAGCAGGGACAGCCGGGTTTATGGCTACACCTTC. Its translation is CASRDSRVYGYTF.

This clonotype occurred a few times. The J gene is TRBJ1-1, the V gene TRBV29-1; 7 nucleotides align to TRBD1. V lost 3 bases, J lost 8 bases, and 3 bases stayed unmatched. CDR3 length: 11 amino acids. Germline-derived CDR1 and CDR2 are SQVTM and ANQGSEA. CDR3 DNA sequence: TGCAGCGTTGATACAGGGGTAGAAGCTTTCTTT. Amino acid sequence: CSVDTGVEAFF.

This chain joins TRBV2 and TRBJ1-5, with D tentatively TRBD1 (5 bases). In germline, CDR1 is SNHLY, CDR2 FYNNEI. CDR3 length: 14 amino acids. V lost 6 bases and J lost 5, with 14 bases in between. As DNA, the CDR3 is TGTGCCAGCAGCGCGGCCCGCAGGGATCAGCCCCAGCATTTT. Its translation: CASSAARRDQPQHF.

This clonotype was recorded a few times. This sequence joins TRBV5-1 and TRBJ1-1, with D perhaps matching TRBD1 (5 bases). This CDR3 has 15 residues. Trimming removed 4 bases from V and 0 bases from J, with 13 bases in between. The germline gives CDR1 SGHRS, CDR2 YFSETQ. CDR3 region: CASSPGGDLNTEAFF. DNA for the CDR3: TGCGCCAGCAGCCCCGGGGGAGACTTGAACACTGAAGCTTTCTTT.

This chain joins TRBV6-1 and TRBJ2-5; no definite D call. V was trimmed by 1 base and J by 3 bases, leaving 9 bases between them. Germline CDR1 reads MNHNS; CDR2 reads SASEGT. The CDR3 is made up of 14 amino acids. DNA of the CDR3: TGTGCCAGCAGTGAAGGGGGTGAAAAAGAGACCCAGTACTTC. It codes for CASSEGGEKETQYF.

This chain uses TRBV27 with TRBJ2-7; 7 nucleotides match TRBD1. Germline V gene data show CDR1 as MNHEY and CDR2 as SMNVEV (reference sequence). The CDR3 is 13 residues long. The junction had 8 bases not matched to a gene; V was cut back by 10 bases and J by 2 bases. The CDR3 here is CATTDRVTYEQYF. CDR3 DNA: TGTGCCACTACCGACAGGGTCACCTACGAGCAGTACTTC.

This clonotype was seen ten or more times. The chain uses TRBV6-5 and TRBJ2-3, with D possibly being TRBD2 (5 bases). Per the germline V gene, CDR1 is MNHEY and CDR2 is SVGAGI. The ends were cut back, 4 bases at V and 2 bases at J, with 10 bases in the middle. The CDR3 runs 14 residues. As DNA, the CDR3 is TGTGCCAGCAGTTCTCGGGGATACACAGATACGCAGTATTTT. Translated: CASSSRGYTDTQYF.

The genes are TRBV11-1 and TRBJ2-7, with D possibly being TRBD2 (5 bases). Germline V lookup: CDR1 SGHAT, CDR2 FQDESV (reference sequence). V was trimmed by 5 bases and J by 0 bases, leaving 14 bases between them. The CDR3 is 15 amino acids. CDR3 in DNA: TGTGCCAGCAGCACTATGAAAGGGAGCTCCTACGAGCAGTACTTC. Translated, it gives CASSTMKGSSYEQYF. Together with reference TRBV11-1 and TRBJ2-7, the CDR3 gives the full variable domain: EAEVAQSPRYKITEKSQAVAFWCDPISGHATLYWYRQILGQGPELLVQFQDESVVDDSQLPKDRFSAERLKGVDSTLKIQPAELGDSAMYLCASSTMKGSSYEQYFGPGTRLTVT.

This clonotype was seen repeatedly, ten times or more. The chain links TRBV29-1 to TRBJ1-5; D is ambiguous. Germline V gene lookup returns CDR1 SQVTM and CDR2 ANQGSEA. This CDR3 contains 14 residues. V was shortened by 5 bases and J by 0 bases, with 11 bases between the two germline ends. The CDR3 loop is CSVSTLDSNQPQHF. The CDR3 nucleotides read TGCAGCGTTTCCACCCTCGATAGCAATCAGCCCCAGCATTTT.

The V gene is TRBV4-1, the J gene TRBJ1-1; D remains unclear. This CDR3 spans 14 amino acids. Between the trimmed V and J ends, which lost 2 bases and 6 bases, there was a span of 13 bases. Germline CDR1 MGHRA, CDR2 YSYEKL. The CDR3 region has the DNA TGCGCCAGCAGCCAAATCTCCCGTGGACCTGAAGCTTTCTTT. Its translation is CASSQISRGPEAFF.

CDR3 nucleotides: TGCAGTGCCAGACGTTCCGGGACAGACTATGGCTACACCTTC. This sequence encodes CSARRSGTDYGYTF. The V and J genes are TRBV20-1 and TRBJ1-2, with 7 bases that match TRBD1. The CDR3 is 14 amino acids. CDR1 is DFQATT, CDR2 SNEGSKA, per germline (reference sequence). J was trimmed by 3 bases and V by 6 bases; bases with no gene match: 10.

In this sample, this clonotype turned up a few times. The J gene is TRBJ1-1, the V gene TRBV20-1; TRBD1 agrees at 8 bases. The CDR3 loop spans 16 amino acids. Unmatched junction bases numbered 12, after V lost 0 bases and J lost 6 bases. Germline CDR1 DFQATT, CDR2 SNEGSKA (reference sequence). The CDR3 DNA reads TGCAGTGCTAGAGATCCCCTGACAGGGGAGCGGGCTGAAGCTTTCTTT. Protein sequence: CSARDPLTGERAEAFF.

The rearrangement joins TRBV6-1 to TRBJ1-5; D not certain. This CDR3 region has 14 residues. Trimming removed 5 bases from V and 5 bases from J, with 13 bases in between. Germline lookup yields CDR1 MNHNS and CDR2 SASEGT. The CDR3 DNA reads TGTGCCAGCAGTCGCCGACGGCCAGATCAGCCCCAGCATTTT. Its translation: CASSRRRPDQPQHF.

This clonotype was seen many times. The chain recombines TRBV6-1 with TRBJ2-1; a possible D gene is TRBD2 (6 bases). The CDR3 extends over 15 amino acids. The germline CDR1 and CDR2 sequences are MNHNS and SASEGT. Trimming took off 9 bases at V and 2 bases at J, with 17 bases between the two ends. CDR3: CASPLAGTPYNEQFF. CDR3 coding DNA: TGTGCCAGTCCTCTTGCCGGGACTCCCTACAATGAGCAGTTCTTC.